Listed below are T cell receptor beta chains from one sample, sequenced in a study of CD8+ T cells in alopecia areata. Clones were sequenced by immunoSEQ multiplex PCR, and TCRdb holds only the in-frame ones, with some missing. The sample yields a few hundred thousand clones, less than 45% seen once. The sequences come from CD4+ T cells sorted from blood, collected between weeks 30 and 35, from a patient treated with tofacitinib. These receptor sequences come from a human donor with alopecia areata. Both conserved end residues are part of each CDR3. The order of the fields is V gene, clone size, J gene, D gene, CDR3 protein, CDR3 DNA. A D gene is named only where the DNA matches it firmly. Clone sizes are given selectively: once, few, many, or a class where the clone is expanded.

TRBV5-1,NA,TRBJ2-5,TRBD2,CASSVKTSGYQETQYF,TGCGCCAGCAGCGTGAAGACTAGCGGGTACCAAGAGACCCAGTACTTC
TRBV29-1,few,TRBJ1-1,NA,CSVARMNTEAFF,TGCAGCGTTGCGAGGATGAACACTGAAGCTTTCTTT
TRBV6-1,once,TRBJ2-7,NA,CASSSNSAYEQYF,TGTGCCAGCAGTTCGAACAGTGCCTACGAGCAGTACTTC
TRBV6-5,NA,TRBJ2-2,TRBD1,CASSYGGQRVTGELFF,TGTGCCAGCAGTTACGGGGGACAGCGAGTCACCGGGGAGCTGTTTTTT
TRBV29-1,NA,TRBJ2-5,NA,CSAMGRYQETQYF,TGCAGCGCTATGGGACGGTACCAAGAGACCCAGTACTTC
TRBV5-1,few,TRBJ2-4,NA,CASSWTDGTNIQYF,TGCGCCAGCAGCTGGACGGACGGAACTAACATTCAGTACTTC
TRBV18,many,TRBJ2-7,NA,CASSDGRLIGEYF,TGTGCCAGCTCAGACGGGCGCTTGATTGGGGAGTACTTC
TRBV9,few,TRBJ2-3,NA,CASSLSPRDTQYF,TGTGCCAGCAGCTTATCCCCCCGGGATACGCAGTATTTT
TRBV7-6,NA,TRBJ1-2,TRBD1,CASSRTTGYGYTF,TGTGCCAGCAGCCGTACGACAGGGTACGGCTACACCTTC
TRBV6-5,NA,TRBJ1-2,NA,CASSYSMYLTNYGYTF,TGTGCCAGCAGTTACTCGATGTACCTCACTAACTATGGCTACACCTTC
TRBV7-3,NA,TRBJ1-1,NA,CASSPRVVDTEAFF,TGTGCCAGCAGCCCCAGGGTTGTTGACACTGAAGCTTTCTTT
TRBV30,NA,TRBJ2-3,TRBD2,CAWSGEGTSSTDTQYF,TGTGCCTGGAGTGGGGAGGGGACCTCTAGCACAGATACGCAGTATTTT